The source of this T cell receptor (beta chain) is a study of shared clonotypes between healthy human individuals. About this clone itself: The antigen is undetermined.

Germline V gives CDR1 SEHNR, CDR2 FQNEAQ (reference sequence). V lost 7 bases and J lost 1, with 13 bases in between. CDR3 size: 14 residues. Original handling: Filtering differed because ImmunoSEQ produced junction-only sequences that carried no quality scores. TCRdb keeps only in-frame clones here, not all; method: immunoSEQ multiplex PCR. V and J calls and clone size are copied from that table; D and trimming were computed from the DNA. The data show millions of clones, approximately 93% seen once. Free of recent acute infections or vaccinations, the donors were healthy HIV-negative adults. Study conclusions and caveats: Approximately 5% of naive CD4 clonotypes were shared across a few donors. Among the subsets, naive ones generally showed larger estimated richness than memory ones.

The chain has TRBV7-9 and TRBJ2-5; D is ambiguous. The clonotype was recovered from a young man in good health. Some clones in this sample may be carry-over from other donors' samples. The sequencing sample was made of naive CD4+ T cells from PBMCs. Documented subset: CD45RA+ positively selected. In DNA, the CDR3 is TGTGCCAGCACCCCCGAGGCGGCCCAAGAGACCCAGTACTTC. This encodes CASTPEAAQETQYF. The variable domain in full, with the rest retrieved from reference TRBV7-9 and TRBJ2-5, is DTGVSQNPRHKITKRGQNVTFRCDPISEHNRLYWYRQTLGQGPEFLTYFQNEAQLEKSRLLSDRFSAERPKGSFSTLEIQRTEQGDSAMYLCASTPEAAQETQYFGPGTRLLVL.